This T cell receptor (beta chain) is drawn from a study of T-cell memory formation after mild COVID-19. Study conclusions and caveats: Chiefly within CM and EM were the contracting CD4+ clones; CD8+ ones were within EMRA.

As for this clonotype: Antigen specificity is unknown.

TCRdb passed the 5' RACE reads through MiXCR, listing each CDR3 protein once. The sample carries 120,000 to 150,000 distinct CDR3 sequences, about a fifth recorded once. CDR3 length equals 13 residues. V was clipped by 3 bases and J by 0 bases, with 5 bases between them. The receptor was derived from an adult woman who had mild COVID-19 (a few samples of this study predate the infection). Cell type and time point are not known. The rearrangement joins TRBV12-3 or TRBV12-4 to TRBJ1-1; D gene uncertain. Material for sequencing was PBMCs or a T cell subset sorted from them (not recorded which). The DNA of the CDR3 is TGTGCCAGCAGTTTTTATTTGAACACTGAAGCTTTCTTT. Protein: CASSFYLNTEAFF.